Presented here are 20 T cell receptor beta chains from one specimen sequenced in a study of CD8+ T cells in alopecia areata. Following extraction, RNA underwent reverse transcription to cDNA, which served as the sequencing template. The method was immunoSEQ multiplex PCR; TCRdb's version includes in-frame clones alone and lacks a portion of them. The sample is made up of 270,000 or so clones, none counted only once. Cells that came from pooled cutaneous lymph nodes were sorted using CD4, CD8alpha, NKG2D, NKG2ACE and other markers. Sample: CD4+ T cells sorted from a lymph node. All receptors derive from a C3H/HeJ mouse with alopecia areata. This strain has MHC haplotype H2-k.

This clone was observed a handful of times. Gene names denote mouse genes. The sequence runs out 4 residues before the end of the CDR3; the remainder is reconstructed from the germline J gene. This same CDR3 is encoded by further DNA sequences in the sample. The chain couples TRBV5 to TRBJ2-5; D possibly corresponds to TRBD2 (6 bases). The germline V and J ends were trimmed by 0 bases and 1 base, with 8 bases remaining between them. The CDR3 is 15 amino acids. From germline, CDR1 is LGHNA and CDR2 YNLKQL (reference sequence). Partial CDR3 DNA: TGTGCCAGCAGCCAAGAATGGGGGTACCAAGAC. It codes for CASSQEWGYQD. The entire CDR3 protein is CASSQEWGYQDTQYF.

This clone was detected a few times. Gene labels here are mouse ones. The read terminates 3 residues before the CDR3 end, so the remaining end is supplied by the germline J gene. The chain uses TRBV13-2 and TRBJ1-6; unclear D gene. TRBJ1-6 is an open reading frame, and its role is uncertain. Germline V gene lookup returns CDR1 NNHNN and CDR2 SYGAGS (reference sequence). CDR3 length: 14 residues. V lost 2 bases and J lost 4, with 7 bases in between. The CDR3 DNA, read in part, is TGTGCCAGCGGTGAACAGCAGTATAATTCGCCC. Translation gives CASGEQQYNSP. The whole CDR3 sequence reads CASGEQQYNSPLYF.

Note on this clone: Mouse germline and gene names are used. The read ends 4 residues early relative to the CDR3; the germline J gene fills the gap. The genes are TRBV13-1 and TRBJ1-1; 7 nucleotides line up with TRBD1. V was clipped by 5 bases and J by 3 bases; unmatched bases: 4. Germline-derived CDR1 and CDR2 are NSHNY and SYGAGN. The CDR3 has 13 amino acids. The part of the CDR3 DNA that was read is TGTGCCAGCAGGGACAGGTTGGACACA. Its protein product is CASRDRLDT. Given in full, the CDR3 is CASRDRLDTEVFF.

As concerns this clone: Gene names and germline refer to mouse. With the read ending 4 residues before the CDR3 end, the germline J gene is used to fill in that end. This sequence joins TRBV13-3 and TRBJ1-2, with a weak D call TRBD1 (5 bases). Germline V gives CDR1 NNHDY, CDR2 SYVADS. Trimming removed 5 bases from V and 1 base from J, with 9 bases in between. The CDR3 has 13 residues. CDR3 DNA, as far as it was read: TGTGCCAGCAGGCCCAGGGTAAACTCC. It yields the protein CASRPRVNS. The full CDR3 protein is CASRPRVNSDYTF.

Turning to this clone: Here the gene names and germline are mouse. Coverage ceases 4 residues before the CDR3 finishes, and the germline J gene fills in the end. The gene calls are TRBV19 and TRBJ2-1; perhaps TRBD1 as D (5 bases). There are 13 residues in the CDR3. V was clipped by 6 bases and J by 4 bases, with 11 bases between them. Germline lookup yields CDR1 FNHDT and CDR2 SITEND (reference sequence). The CDR3 DNA, read in part, is TGTGCCAGCACCGACGACAGTTATGCT. Translation gives CASTDDSYA. The CDR3, in full, reads CASTDDSYAEQFF.

A note on this clone: The listed genes are named as in mouse. From the germline J gene comes the end of the CDR3, since the read stops 4 residues before it. The V and J genes are TRBV19 and TRBJ2-4; 11 bases are shared with TRBD2. This CDR3 spans 17 amino acids. V dropped 4 bases and J dropped 0; count of bases not matched to a gene: 7. CDR1 is FNHDT, CDR2 SITEND, per germline (reference sequence). CDR3 region: CASSASGTGGSQNTLYF. CDR3 bases read: TGTGCCAGCAGTGCCTCCGGGACTGGGGGTAGTCAAAAC. The complete variable domain, with remaining parts taken from reference TRBV19 and TRBJ2-4, reads GGIITQTPKFLIGQEGQKLTLKCQQNFNHDTMYWYRQDSGKGLRLIYYSITENDLQKGDLSEGYDASREKKSSFSLTVTSAQKNEMAVFLCASSASGTGGSQNTLYFGAGTRLSVL.

Notes on this clone: Gene and germline names: mouse. The sequenced fragment ends 4 residues before the CDR3 boundary, so the rest is inferred from the germline J gene. Other DNA sequences from this sample encode an identical CDR3 as well. The V and J genes are TRBV13-1 and TRBJ2-5; TRBD2 matches 7 bases. V lost 2 bases to trimming and J lost 0 bases; unmatched junction nucleotides: 6. The CDR3 runs to 16 residues. The germline V gene encodes CDR1 NSHNY and CDR2 SYGAGN. The sequenced CDR3 bases are TGTGCCAGCAGTGAAGGGCTGGGGGATAACCAAGAC. This gives the protein CASSEGLGDNQD. The whole CDR3 protein reads CASSEGLGDNQDTQYF.

The sample holds a few counts of this clone. Germline and genes here are mouse. Read coverage stops 4 residues before the CDR3 terminus; the germline J gene supplies the remainder. The gene calls are TRBV29 and TRBJ2-7, with 8 bases aligning to TRBD2. From germline, CDR1 is MSHET and CDR2 SYDVDS. Germline trimming cut 2 bases from V and 0 bases from J; bases unmatched to any gene: 3. CDR3 size: 15 residues. CDR3 bases read: TGTGCTAGCAGTTTAGCGGGGGGGCGCTCCTAT. Protein product: CASSLAGGRSY. The whole CDR3 sequence is CASSLAGGRSYEQYF. Combining the CDR3 with reference TRBV29 and TRBJ2-7 gives the whole variable domain DMKVTQMPRYLIKRMGENVLLECGQDMSHETMYWYRQDPGLGLQLIYISYDVDSNSEGDIPKGYRVSRKKREHFSLILDSAKTNQTSVYFCASSLAGGRSYEQYFGPGTRLTVL.

Comments on this clone: Genes and germline come from the mouse. The read finishes 4 residues shy of the CDR3 end, and the germline J gene is used to complete it. Different DNA sequences within this sample yield the same CDR3. The genes are TRBV19 and TRBJ2-4, with 8 bases matching TRBD2. Germline V CDR1 and CDR2: FNHDT, SITEND (reference sequence). CDR3 length: 16 residues. The V and J ends lost 2 bases and 0 bases, in that order; junction bases with no gene match: 5. The CDR3 reads CASSIGTGSSQNTLYF. CDR3 DNA, as far as it was read: TGTGCCAGCAGTATCGGGACTGGTTCTAGTCAAAAC.

This clone was counted only a few times. The genes are named according to mouse. The CDR3 extends 4 residues past the end of the read, so its final part is completed from the germline J gene. The V call is TRBV13-3, the J call TRBJ2-5; TRBD2 agrees at 11 bases. Germline CDR1 NNHDY, CDR2 SYVADS. CDR3 length: 14 residues. This CDR3 reads CASTPTGGEDTQYF. The part of the CDR3 DNA that was read is TGTGCCAGCACCCCGACTGGGGGGGAAGAC.

This clone was recorded at least ten times. Gene and germline names: mouse. The sequence runs out 4 residues before the end of the CDR3; the remainder is reconstructed from the germline J gene. This chain uses TRBV13-3 with TRBJ2-1; 7 bases are shared with TRBD1. The V segment lost 4 bases and the J segment 5 bases; nucleotides outside the gene matches: 3. Germline loops: CDR1 NNHDY, CDR2 SYVADS. The CDR3 runs 13 residues. The covered CDR3 bases are TGTGCCAGCAGTCGGCAGGGGGATGCT. It yields the protein CASSRQGDA. The full CDR3 protein reads CASSRQGDAEQFF.

Comments on this clone: Gene names refer to mouse genes. The read halts 4 residues ahead of the CDR3 end, with the missing end drawn from the germline J gene. This chain connects TRBV29 to TRBJ1-1; possible D gene TRBD1, 6 bases. From germline, CDR1 is MSHET and CDR2 SYDVDS. This CDR3 region has 11 residues. The CDR3 sequence: CASRQGTEVFF. CDR3 DNA, as far as it was read: TGTGCTAGCAGGCAGGGGACA.

This clone was found many times. Genes and germline come from the mouse. Sequencing ends 3 residues short of the CDR3 end; the germline J gene provides the rest. Other DNA sequences in the same sample also yield this CDR3. This chain links TRBV19 with TRBJ1-6; possible D gene TRBD1, 5 bases. TRBJ1-6 has ORF status, its function being uncertain. With 3 bases removed from V and 5 bases from J, the gap between germline ends came to 6 bases. CDR1 and CDR2 from the germline V gene are FNHDT and SITEND (reference sequence). CDR3 size: 13 residues. The CDR3 bases that were read are TGTGCCAGCAGTAGACAGAATAATTCGCCC. Translating it yields CASSRQNNSP. The CDR3 reads in full as CASSRQNNSPLYF.

As to this clone: Genes and germline are mouse. The read terminates 4 residues ahead of where the CDR3 ends, so the germline J gene completes it. Other DNA sequences in this sample translate to the same CDR3. This chain uses TRBV14 with TRBJ2-1, with 9 nucleotides matching TRBD1. Losses at the gene ends were 2 bases for V and 2 bases for J; bases not matched to a gene: 2. In germline, CDR1 is SGHDT, CDR2 FRDEAV. The CDR3 consists of 15 residues. CDR3 loop: CASSFGDRDYAEQFF. The sequenced CDR3 bases are TGTGCCAGCAGTTTTGGGGACAGGGACTATGCT.

This clone was counted only a few times. Mouse germline and gene names are used. The CDR3 end lies 4 residues beyond the end of the read and is filled in from the germline J gene. This chain uses TRBV14 with TRBJ2-5; TRBD2 agrees at 7 bases. Germline CDR1 and CDR2: SGHDT and FRDEAV. CDR3 size: 15 residues. The CDR3 DNA, read in part, is TGTGCCAGCAGTTCCCTCGGGGGGGAGGGAGAC. Protein sequence: CASSSLGGEGD. The whole CDR3 protein is CASSSLGGEGDTQYF.

The table lists this clone with a few counts. Mouse germline and gene names are used. The CDR3 is cut off 4 residues early in the read; its end comes from the germline J gene. The J gene is TRBJ2-7, the V gene TRBV5; TRBD1 matches at 11 bases. Germline V gene data show CDR1 as LGHNA and CDR2 as YNLKQL (reference sequence). The CDR3 spans 17 residues. Unmatched junction bases numbered 5, after V lost 1 base and J lost 0 bases. The CDR3 here is CASSQAGTGGSSYEQYF. CDR3 DNA, as far as it was read: TGTGCCAGCAGCCAAGCTGGGACAGGGGGTAGCTCCTAT.

This clone appeared a few times. Gene names refer to mouse genes. The CDR3 extends 4 residues past the end of the read, so its final part is completed from the germline J gene. The chain links TRBV5 to TRBJ2-2, with TRBD2 matching over 13 bases. Germline trimming cut 4 bases from V and 6 bases from J; bases unmatched to any gene: 2. CDR1 and CDR2 from the germline V gene are LGHNA and YNLKQL (reference sequence). This CDR3 is 15 amino acids long. CDR3 bases read: TGTGCCAGCAGCCCGGACTGGGGGGGCGCCGGG. This encodes CASSPDWGGAG. The whole CDR3 sequence reads CASSPDWGGAGQLYF.

Concerning this clone: These gene names are mouse names. Partial CDR3 DNA: TGCACCTGCAGTGCAGATTCACACATTAACACA. Translating gives CTCSADSHINT. The complete CDR3 protein is CTCSADSHINTEVFF. The chain carries TRBV1 and TRBJ1-1; D ambiguous. The CDR3 end lies 4 residues beyond the end of the read and is filled in from the germline J gene. Germline CDR1 is NSQYPW and CDR2 is LRSPGD (reference sequence). The ends were cut back, 0 bases at V and 2 bases at J, with 10 bases in the middle. The CDR3 has 15 residues. Drawing the rest from reference TRBV1 and TRBJ1-1, the complete variable domain is VTLLEQNPRWRLVPRGQAVNLRCILKNSQYPWMSWYQQDLQKQLQWLFTLRSPGDKEVKSLPGADYLATRVTDTELRLQVANMSQGRTLYCTCSADSHINTEVFFGKGTRLTVV.

This clone was found a few times. Mouse names are used for the genes. The sequence runs out 4 residues before the end of the CDR3; the remainder is reconstructed from the germline J gene. The same CDR3 arises from other DNA sequences in this sample as well. The genes are TRBV19 and TRBJ2-2; D not certain. This CDR3 spans 14 amino acids. Trimming left V 3 bases short and J 1 base short, with 7 bases between. CDR1 and CDR2 (germline): FNHDT, SITEND (reference sequence). The CDR3 is CASSRQGNTGQLYF. The CDR3 DNA, read in part, is TGTGCCAGCAGTAGACAAGGAAACACCGGG.

As regards this clone: Mouse names are used for the genes. Other DNA sequences in this specimen translate into the identical CDR3. The CDR3 reads CASSLLGGQDTQYF. The part of the CDR3 DNA that was read is TGTGCCAGCAGTCTACTGGGGGGGCAAGAC. The genes are TRBV14 and TRBJ2-5; 10 nucleotides agree with TRBD2. The read terminates 4 residues ahead of where the CDR3 ends, so the germline J gene completes it. Per the germline V gene, CDR1 is SGHDT and CDR2 is FRDEAV. V was pared by 4 bases and J by 3 bases, with 2 bases of the junction left unmatched. The CDR3 totals 14 residues.